One sample yielded the 15 T cell receptor beta chains listed below, sequenced in a study of T cells in Graves' hyperthyroidism and ophthalmopathy. Amplification of TCR beta CDR3 regions was performed using RNA transcripts as template. The study used the HTBI primer set for a first-round RT-PCR of the TCR CDR3. One entry per CDR3 protein, called by TCRdb with MiXCR from the multiplex PCR reads. Among under 350,000 distinct CDR3 sequences listed, around 20% were seen once. The material sequenced was blood. These receptors were taken from a woman aged 45-60 years with Graves' hyperthyroidism.

The V gene is TRBV19, the J gene TRBJ1-2; 10 bases agree with TRBD1. After removal of 4 bases from V and 7 bases from J, the junction contained 9 bases not matched to a gene. The CDR3 sequence is 15 residues long. CDR1 and CDR2 from the germline V gene are LNHDA and SQIVND (reference sequence). The CDR3: CASSTPSGTGAGYTF. The CDR3, as DNA: TGTGCCAGTAGTACACCCTCCGGGACAGGGGCTGGCTACACCTTC.

This chain links TRBV2 with TRBJ1-5, with D uncertain. Germline CDR1 reads SNHLY; CDR2 reads FYNNEI. This CDR3 comprises 15 residues. V shed 3 bases and J shed 2 bases, with 11 bases lying between them. CDR3 sequence reads: CASSDSRARNQPQHF. The CDR3 region has the DNA TGTGCCAGCAGTGATTCTAGGGCCCGCAATCAGCCCCAGCATTTT.

This sequence joins TRBV20-1 and TRBJ2-3; TRBD1 matches at 7 bases. The length of the CDR3 is 14 residues. With 4 bases clipped from V and 5 bases from J, the junction kept 9 bases outside the gene matches. CDR1 is DFQATT and CDR2 is SNEGSKA in the germline V gene (reference sequence). CDR3 DNA sequence: TGCAGTGCTACCGACAGGGTCTATGGAGATACGCAGTATTTT. Its protein product is CSATDRVYGDTQYF.

In this sample, this clonotype turned up a few times. The chain joins TRBV20-1 to TRBJ1-2; D unclear. The V end lost 3 bases, the J end lost 4 bases, and 6 bases lay between the germline ends. CDR3 length: 11 amino acids. Germline V gene lookup returns CDR1 DFQATT and CDR2 SNEGSKA (reference sequence). CDR3 DNA: TGCAGTGCTAGGGCAGGCTATGGCTACACCTTC. It yields the protein CSARAGYGYTF.

This clonotype was seen many times. The V and J genes are TRBV7-9 and TRBJ1-2, with D possibly being TRBD1 (6 bases). The CDR3 length is 11 residues. V lost 5 bases and J 6 bases, leaving 7 bases between the germline ends. Germline loops: CDR1 SEHNR, CDR2 FQNEAQ (reference sequence). CDR3 sequence reads: CASSNRDGYTF. CDR3 bases: TGTGCCAGCAGCAACAGGGATGGCTACACCTTC.

The chain has TRBV6-5 and TRBJ2-1, with D possibly matching TRBD2 (5 bases). CDR1 and CDR2 (germline): MNHEY, SVGAGI. CDR3 size: 13 residues. Trimming pared 2 bases from V and 8 bases from J, leaving 10 bases between. The CDR3 protein is CASSYPSRHEQFF. CDR3 DNA sequence: TGTGCCAGCAGTTACCCTAGCCGGCATGAGCAGTTCTTC.

This clonotype was seen many times. The chain uses TRBV7-8 and TRBJ2-1, with 9 bases matching TRBD2. The J segment lost 1 base and the V segment lost 5 bases, leaving 6 bases of the junction unmatched. This CDR3 spans 16 amino acids. Germline CDR1 and CDR2: SGHVS and FQNEAQ. The CDR3 is CASSTEGLASYNEQFF. The DNA of the CDR3 is TGTGCCAGCAGCACAGAGGGACTAGCTTCCTACAATGAGCAGTTCTTC.

This clonotype was seen many times. V is TRBV7-2 and J is TRBJ1-5; 9 bases map to TRBD1. CDR1 is SGHTA, CDR2 FQGNSA, per germline. V trimming: 5 bases; J trimming: 4 bases; junction bases outside the gene matches: 12. The CDR3 is 17 residues long. CDR3 bases: TGTGCCAGCAGCGAACAGGGGGCCTACCTGAGAAATCAGCCCCAGCATTTT. Protein product: CASSEQGAYLRNQPQHF.

This clonotype was recorded at least ten times. The rearrangement uses TRBV29-1 and TRBJ1-1; 7 bases fit TRBD1. Germline trimming cut 3 bases from V and 0 bases from J; bases unmatched to any gene: 1. The CDR3 runs 13 residues. The germline CDR1 and CDR2 sequences are SQVTM and ANQGSEA. The DNA of the CDR3 is TGCAGCGTTGAGACAGGGATGAACACTGAAGCTTTCTTT. As protein: CSVETGMNTEAFF.

This clonotype was seen many times. J is TRBJ2-2 and V is TRBV27; D gene ambiguous. This CDR3 comprises 16 residues. Germline V gene sequence: CDR1 MNHEY, CDR2 SMNVEV (reference sequence). V lost 1 base and J 0 bases, leaving 9 bases between the germline ends. For the CDR3, the DNA is TGTGCCAGCAGTTTATGGCAGCCCCCGAACACCGGGGAGCTGTTTTTT. Its protein product is CASSLWQPPNTGELFF.

Many counts were recorded for this clonotype. J is TRBJ1-1 and V is TRBV20-1, with 7 nucleotides matching TRBD1. This CDR3 has 13 amino acids. Unmatched junction bases numbered 6, after V lost 3 bases and J lost 5 bases. Germline V gene sequence: CDR1 DFQATT, CDR2 SNEGSKA (reference sequence). This chain's CDR3 is CSAREGGRTEAFF. CDR3 coding DNA: TGCAGTGCTAGGGAAGGGGGCCGAACTGAAGCTTTCTTT.

This clonotype was seen a handful of times. The V call is TRBV5-6, the J call TRBJ1-1; 8 bases are shared with TRBD1. The V and J ends lost 5 bases and 5 bases, in that order; junction bases with no gene match: 8. This CDR3 region has 14 residues. Germline V gene data show CDR1 as SGHDT and CDR2 as YYEEEE. The CDR3 reads CASRRQGAGTEAFF. The CDR3 coding sequence is TGTGCCAGCAGGCGTCAGGGGGCGGGTACTGAAGCTTTCTTT.

J is TRBJ2-1 and V is TRBV20-1; D unclear. The CDR3 covers 15 residues. Germline CDR1 is DFQATT and CDR2 is SNEGSKA (reference sequence). V lost 6 bases and J lost 1, with 16 bases in between. CDR3 DNA: TGCAGTGCAATTGCTTTCGAAGGGTCCTACAATGAGCAGTTCTTC. The encoded protein is CSAIAFEGSYNEQFF.

This clonotype was seen ten or more times. The chain links TRBV5-1 to TRBJ2-1, with 8 bases that match TRBD2. Unmatched junction bases numbered 5, after V lost 4 bases and J lost 5 bases. CDR1 and CDR2 from the germline V gene are SGHRS and YFSETQ. The CDR3 has 14 residues. CDR3 protein: CASSLRAGDNEQFF. The CDR3 DNA sequence: TGCGCCAGCAGCCTCCGAGCGGGAGACAATGAGCAGTTCTTC.

This clonotype was counted between two and nine times. The genes are TRBV7-9 and TRBJ1-5, with D unresolved. CDR1 SEHNR and CDR2 FQNEAQ come from the germline V gene (reference sequence). V lost 0 bases to trimming and J lost 0 bases, with 12 bases between them. The CDR3 loop spans 17 amino acids. CDR3 in amino acids: CASSLALGGYSNQPQHF. CDR3 nucleotides: TGTGCCAGCAGCTTAGCTCTTGGAGGGTATAGCAATCAGCCCCAGCATTTT.